This is a list of T cell receptor beta chains from one sample in a study of blood T cell repertoires in COVID-19. The method was immunoSEQ multiplex PCR; TCRdb's version includes in-frame clones alone and lacks a portion of them. Here the sample spans 67,000 or so clones, roughly four fifths being singletons. Input material: peripheral blood. These receptors all stem from a woman in her seventies with acute or convalescent COVID-19. Each CDR3 is given with its conserved first and last residue. D genes are given only for firm matches. Not every row has a clone size; where given, it reads once, few, many or a size class.

TRBD2	TRBJ2-3	TRBV10-3	once	CAISASTSGGTDTQYF	TGTGCCATCAGTGCCTCGACTAGCGGGGGCACAGATACGCAGTATTTT
TRBD1	TRBJ1-6	TRBV6-2/TRBV6-3	once	CASSPGTGNSPLHF	TGTGCCAGCAGCCCTGGGACAGGGAATTCACCCCTCCACTTT
NA	TRBJ2-5	TRBV5-3	NA	CARSKTPVIGAQETQYF	TGTGCCAGAAGCAAAACCCCTGTCATTGGGGCCCAAGAGACCCAGTACTTC
NA	TRBJ1-2	TRBV4-3	NA	CASSQDGLYGYTF	TGCGCCAGCAGCCAAGACGGACTCTATGGCTACACCTTC
TRBD1	TRBJ1-4	TRBV7-8	NA	CASRATGGFTNEKLFF	TGTGCCAGCAGAGCCACAGGGGGCTTCACTAATGAAAAACTGTTTTTT
TRBD1	TRBJ1-1	TRBV7-2	NA	CASSLKTGSNTEAFF	TGTGCCAGCAGCCTAAAGACAGGGAGTAACACTGAAGCTTTCTTT
TRBD2	TRBJ2-5	TRBV5-1	once	CASSGRLAGGDETQYF	TGCGCCAGCAGTGGACGACTAGCGGGAGGGGATGAGACCCAGTACTTC
TRBD2	TRBJ2-7	TRBV11-2	NA	CASRSLAETYEQYF	TGTGCCAGCAGGAGTCTAGCGGAGACCTACGAGCAGTACTTC
TRBD1	TRBJ2-6	TRBV6-1	NA	CASSEYRVLTGADSGANVLTF	TGTGCCAGCAGTGAATACCGAGTATTGACAGGGGCCGACTCTGGGGCCAACGTCCTGACTTTC
TRBD2	TRBJ2-1	TRBV5-1	NA	CASSIGGLDYNEQFF	TGCGCCAGCAGCATAGGGGGACTAGACTACAATGAGCAGTTCTTC
NA	TRBJ1-5	TRBV28	NA	CASSSTNQPQHF	TGTGCCAGCAGTTCTACTAATCAGCCCCAGCATTTT
TRBD1	TRBJ1-6	TRBV10-1	NA	CASSEFTGTGDSPLHF	TGCGCCAGCAGTGAGTTTACCGGGACAGGGGATTCACCCCTCCACTTT
NA	TRBJ1-2	TRBV28	NA	CASSSGTILPYGYTF	TGTGCCAGCAGTAGCGGGACTATACTTCCCTATGGCTACACCTTC
TRBD2	TRBJ2-5	TRBV7-2	NA	CASSLAGGSGVRKTQYF	TGTGCCAGCAGCTTAGCGGGAGGGTCGGGTGTGCGAAAGACCCAGTACTTC
TRBD1	TRBJ2-5	TRBV5-6	NA	CASSGTGDGETQYF	TGTGCCAGCAGTGGGACAGGGGATGGGGAGACCCAGTACTTC
NA	TRBJ2-1	TRBV6-5	NA	CASSYRRSGSIGEQFF	TGTGCCAGCAGTTACCGGCGATCCGGGAGTATAGGTGAGCAGTTCTTC
TRBD1	TRBJ1-6	TRBV6-2/TRBV6-3	NA	CASSIETGGNSPLHF	TGTGCCAGCAGTATCGAGACAGGGGGCAATTCACCCCTCCACTTT
TRBD1	TRBJ2-7	TRBV7-2	NA	CASSPTGTADYEQYF	TGTGCCAGCAGCCCGACCGGGACAGCGGACTACGAGCAGTACTTC
TRBD1	TRBJ2-7	TRBV10-3	NA	CAISRDRVGEQYF	TGTGCCATCAGCCGGGACAGGGTCGGCGAGCAGTACTTC
NA	TRBJ1-2	TRBV19	NA	CASSIPGDYNYGYTF	TGTGCCAGTAGTATACCGGGGGACTACAACTATGGCTACACCTTC